This T cell receptor (beta chain) was sequenced during a study of early T cells in non-severe SARS-CoV-2 infection. The wider study: Sequenced bulk RNA came from whole blood that was unsorted, and chains were unpaired.

Study-level findings and limits: VDJdb-based matching was biased toward anti-spike CD8 responses and missed private and CD4 specificities.

The ends lost 3 bases at V and 0 bases at J; junction bases unmatched: 4. Germline V gene data show CDR1 as LGHNA and CDR2 as YSLEER. This CDR3 region has 16 residues. The TCR library protocol was used to attach unique molecular identifiers. These identifiers were attached to individual cDNA molecules. One entry per CDR3 protein results from TCRdb running MiXCR on the 5' RACE reads. This table holds approximately 50,000 distinct CDR3 sequences, 9.5% to 15% found once. On this clonotype: What it recognizes is unknown.

Source: whole blood, taken at baseline. The genes are TRBV4-3 and TRBJ2-7; 11 bases agree with TRBD2. The sequence came from an adult who was a healthcare worker with PCR-confirmed SARS-CoV-2 infection or an uninfected control (not recorded which). The CDR3 region is CASSQATSGSSYEQYF. CDR3 nucleotide sequence: TGCGCCAGCAGCCAGGCTACTAGCGGGAGCTCCTACGAGCAGTACTTC.